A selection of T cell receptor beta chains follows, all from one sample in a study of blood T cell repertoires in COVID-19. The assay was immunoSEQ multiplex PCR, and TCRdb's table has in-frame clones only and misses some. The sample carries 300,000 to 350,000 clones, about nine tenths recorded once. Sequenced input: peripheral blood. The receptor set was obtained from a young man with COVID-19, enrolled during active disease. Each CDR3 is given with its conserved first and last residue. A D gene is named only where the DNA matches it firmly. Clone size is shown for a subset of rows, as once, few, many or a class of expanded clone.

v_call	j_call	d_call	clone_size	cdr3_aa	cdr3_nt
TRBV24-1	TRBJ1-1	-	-	CATSPQGWDTEAFF	TGTGCCACCAGCCCACAGGGATGGGACACTGAAGCTTTCTTT
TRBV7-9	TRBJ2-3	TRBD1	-	CASSFDRTGGGTDTQYF	TGTGCCAGCAGCTTCGACAGGACAGGGGGCGGCACAGATACGCAGTATTTT
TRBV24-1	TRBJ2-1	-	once	CATSDTQQGANEQFF	TGTGCCACCAGTGACACCCAACAGGGCGCCAATGAGCAGTTCTTC
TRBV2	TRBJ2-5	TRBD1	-	CASSGQGDQETQYF	TGTGCCAGCAGTGGACAGGGGGATCAAGAGACCCAGTACTTC
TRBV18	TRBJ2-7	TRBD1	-	CASSLGDSSYEQYF	TGTGCCAGCTCACTAGGGGACAGCTCCTACGAGCAGTACTTC
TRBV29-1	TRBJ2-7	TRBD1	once	CSVRTGDKAYEQYF	TGCAGCGTAAGGACAGGGGACAAAGCCTACGAGCAGTACTTC
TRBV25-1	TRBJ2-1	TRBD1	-	CASSGQGFNEQFF	TGTGCCAGCAGCGGACAGGGCTTCAATGAGCAGTTCTTC
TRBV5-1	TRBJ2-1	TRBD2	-	CASSVRLAGGYNEQFF	TGCGCCAGCAGCGTGAGACTAGCGGGAGGCTACAATGAGCAGTTCTTC
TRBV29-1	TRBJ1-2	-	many	CSVEPLTGPGGYTF	TGCAGCGTTGAACCCTTGACAGGCCCTGGAGGCTACACCTTC
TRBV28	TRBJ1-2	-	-	CASSKTWTVTNYGYTF	TGTGCCAGCAGCAAGACCTGGACAGTTACTAACTATGGCTACACCTTC
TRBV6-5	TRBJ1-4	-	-	CASSYSLTGVNEKLFF	TGTGCCAGCAGTTACTCCCTTACGGGGGTTAATGAAAAACTGTTTTTT
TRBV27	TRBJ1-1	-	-	CASSLPGGNTEAFF	TGTGCCAGCAGTCTCCCGGGTGGCAACACTGAAGCTTTCTTT
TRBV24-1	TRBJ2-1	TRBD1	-	CATSDSTDRAYNEQFF	TGTGCCACCAGTGATTCTACGGACAGGGCGTACAATGAGCAGTTCTTC
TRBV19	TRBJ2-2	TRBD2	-	CASSSGGPSANTGELFF	TGTGCCAGTAGTTCGGGGGGGCCCTCCGCGAACACCGGGGAGCTGTTTTTT
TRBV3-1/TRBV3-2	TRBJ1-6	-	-	CASSQDWVPSGNSPLHF	TGTGCCAGCAGCCAAGATTGGGTGCCTAGTGGGAATTCACCCCTCCACTTT
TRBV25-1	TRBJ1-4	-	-	CASSRPGSANEKLFF	TGTGCCAGCAGTCGACCGGGTTCGGCTAATGAAAAACTGTTTTTT
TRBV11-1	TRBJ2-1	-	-	CASSSQRGHNEQFF	TGTGCCAGCAGCTCCCAGCGTGGCCACAATGAGCAGTTCTTC
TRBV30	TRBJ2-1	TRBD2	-	CAWSVKAGVWQFF	TGTGCCTGGAGTGTAAAGGCGGGGGTATGGCAGTTCTTC
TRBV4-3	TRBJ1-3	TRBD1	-	CASSQGATGPGNTIYF	TGCGCCAGCAGCCAGGGCGCGACAGGGCCTGGAAACACCATATATTTT
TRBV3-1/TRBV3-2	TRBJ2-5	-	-	CASSQGVRVGGQETQYF	TGTGCCAGCAGCCAAGGGGTAAGGGTAGGAGGGCAAGAGACCCAGTACTTC
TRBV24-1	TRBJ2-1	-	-	CATSDSLRYNEQFF	TGTGCCACCAGTGATTCCCTGAGGTACAATGAGCAGTTCTTC
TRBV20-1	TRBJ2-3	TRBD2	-	CSASRGLGPNRNTDTQYF	TGCAGTGCTAGTAGGGGACTAGGCCCCAATAGAAACACAGATACGCAGTATTTT
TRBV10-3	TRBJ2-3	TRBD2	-	CAIRGLAGNTDTQYF	TGTGCCATCAGGGGACTAGCGGGAAACACAGATACGCAGTATTTT
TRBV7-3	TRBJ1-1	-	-	CASRLTTGSTEAFF	TGTGCCAGCAGACTAACGACGGGATCCACTGAAGCTTTCTTT
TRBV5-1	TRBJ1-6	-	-	CASSLGAGNYNSPLHF	TGCGCCAGCAGCTTGGGAGCCGGGAACTATAATTCACCCCTCCACTTT
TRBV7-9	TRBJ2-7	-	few	CASSLYRGNGYEQYF	TGTGCCAGCAGCTTATACCGGGGGAATGGATACGAGCAGTACTTC
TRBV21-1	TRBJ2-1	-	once	CASSLISGEGRGEQFF	TGTGCCAGCAGCCTAATATCGGGGGAGGGCCGGGGTGAGCAGTTCTTC
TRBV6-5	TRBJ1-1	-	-	CASSTRQPNTEAFF	TGTGCCAGCAGTACAAGACAACCGAACACTGAAGCTTTCTTT
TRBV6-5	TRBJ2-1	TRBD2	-	CASSYSQGGYNEQFF	TGTGCCAGCAGTTATTCGCAGGGAGGGTACAATGAGCAGTTCTTC
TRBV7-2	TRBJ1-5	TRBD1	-	CASSGLTGIGQPQHF	TGTGCCAGCAGCGGGCTGACAGGGATTGGTCAGCCCCAGCATTTT
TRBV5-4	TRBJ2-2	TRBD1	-	CASSWDRNTGELFF	TGTGCCAGCAGCTGGGACAGGAACACCGGGGAGCTGTTTTTT
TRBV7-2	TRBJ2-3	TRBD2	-	CASSLQAGGRADTQYF	TGTGCCAGCAGCTTACAAGCGGGGGGGCGCGCAGATACGCAGTATTTT
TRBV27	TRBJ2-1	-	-	CASRLAGEYNEQFF	TGTGCCAGCAGGCTTGCCGGGGAGTACAATGAGCAGTTCTTC